This T cell receptor beta chain stems from a study of T cell repertoires in cytomegalovirus infection. Study-level results: Frequencies of public TCR beta families were cumulated, and this identified carriers of CMV plus the relevant HLA. Across the ex vivo response, the dominant clonotypes were HLA-C-restricted CMV-specific TCR beta clonotypes.

Using its own MiXCR run on the reads, TCRdb lists one record per CDR3 protein. The sample lists some 110,000 distinct CDR3 sequences; roughly 9.1% were seen once. The CDR3 consists of 13 residues. Germline V lookup: CDR1 MNHEY, CDR2 SVGEGT. V was pared by 0 bases and J by 4 bases, with 5 bases between. This clonotype turned up a few times. Its antigen remains unknown. The receptor was isolated from a human donor in good health (CMV status not recorded). Some clones in this sample may be carry-over from other donors' samples. The sequenced sample was PBMCs, sequenced either directly or after in vitro stimulation (not recorded which). The chain links TRBV6-2 or TRBV6-3 to TRBJ2-3; unclear D gene. The CDR3 reads CASSYSPADTQYF. DNA of the CDR3: TGTGCCAGCAGTTACTCGCCCGCAGATACGCAGTATTTT.